This T cell receptor (beta chain) was sequenced during a study of cytomegalovirus exposure and HLA in healthy donors. General observations from the study: The study designated 150 to 200 TCR beta chains cytomegalovirus-associated.

The data were produced by immunoSEQ multiplex PCR, yet TCRdb's version contains in-frame clones alone and is incomplete. The profile covers about 150,000 clones, with 70% to 90% appearing a single time and under 3% taken by the ten largest. The germline V gene has CDR1 MGHRA and CDR2 YSYEKL. V lost 4 bases and J 2 bases, leaving 14 bases between the germline ends. CDR3 length: 15 amino acids. About this clone: Its antigen is still unknown.

Specimen: PBMCs. The chain carries TRBV4-1 and TRBJ1-2, with D maybe TRBD1 (5 bases). The receptor comes from a man between 18 and 35 years old in good health and CMV-seronegative. CDR3 sequence (DNA): TGCGCCAGCAGCCCGAGCTGGGGCCTAAACTATGGCTACACCTTC. This translates into CASSPSWGLNYGYTF.